A single sample gave rise to the 27 T cell receptor beta chains below, sequenced in a study of CD8 T cells in ankylosing spondylitis. Study-level results: Characteristic, it appeared, of ankylosing spondylitis blood was a TCR beta motif of eight or nine highly homologous variants.

Via MiXCR, TCRdb re-called the 5' RACE reads, giving one row per CDR3 protein. This sample has more than 650,000 distinct CDR3 sequences; roughly 12% occur once, and the top ten carry 0.51%. For these TCRs, the target antigens are not known. Source material: blood, either unsorted or a sorted T cell fraction (not recorded which). These TCRs come from a male donor with ankylosing spondylitis.

V usage is TRBV28 and J usage is TRBJ2-1; TRBD2 matches 10 bases. This CDR3 spans 17 amino acids. Germline V lookup: CDR1 MDHEN, CDR2 SYDVKM. The junction had 8 bases not matched to a gene; V was cut back by 2 bases and J by 4 bases. For the CDR3, the DNA is TGTGCCAGCAGTTTACCTACCGGGACTAGCGCATACAATGAGCAGTTCTTC. Its protein is CASSLPTGTSAYNEQFF.

This clonotype was counted many times. The V call is TRBV7-2, the J call TRBJ2-7; D remains unclear. Trimming stripped 1 base from V and 2 bases from J, with 6 bases between. Germline assignment: CDR1 SGHTA and CDR2 FQGNSA. The CDR3 spans 13 residues. The CDR3 reads CASSLGATYEQYF. CDR3 DNA: TGTGCCAGCAGCTTAGGGGCCACCTACGAGCAGTACTTC.

This clonotype was counted a few times. The rearrangement joins TRBV20-1 to TRBJ2-3; D is possibly TRBD1 (5 bases). This CDR3 has 14 residues. The V gene lost 2 bases and the J gene lost 4 bases, with 13 bases spanning the gap. Germline V gene data show CDR1 as DFQATT and CDR2 as SNEGSKA (reference sequence). The CDR3 nucleotides are TGCAGTGCTAGACAGGGCCTCTTGGCAGATACGCAGTATTTT. Protein product: CSARQGLLADTQYF.

The chain carries TRBV27 and TRBJ2-1, with 10 positions matching TRBD2. This CDR3 has 16 amino acids. The V gene end was trimmed by 3 bases and the J gene end by 7 bases; junction bases not matched to a gene: 9. Germline V gene sequence: CDR1 MNHEY, CDR2 SMNVEV (reference sequence). The CDR3 loop reads CASSFYLAGVGNEQFF. DNA for the CDR3: TGTGCCAGCAGTTTTTACCTAGCGGGAGTCGGAAATGAGCAGTTCTTC.

The chain recombines TRBV6-5 with TRBJ2-1; D gene uncertain. Germline CDR1 is MNHEY and CDR2 is SVGAGI. There are 15 residues in the CDR3. Trimming took 2 bases from V and 0 from J, leaving 8 bases between them. DNA of the CDR3: TGTGCCAGCAGTTACCAGCAGAGCTCCTACAATGAGCAGTTCTTC. Translating gives CASSYQQSSYNEQFF.

V and J are TRBV7-9 and TRBJ2-3, with a tentative D call TRBD2 (6 bases). V lost 5 bases and J 7 bases, leaving 10 bases between the germline ends. Germline CDR1 SEHNR, CDR2 FQNEAQ (reference sequence). This CDR3 region has 12 residues. CDR3 sequence: CASSTRDYTQYF. In nucleotides, the CDR3 is TGTGCCAGCAGCACCCGGGACTATACGCAGTATTTT.

This clonotype was seen more than once but under ten times. V and J are TRBV28 and TRBJ2-7; TRBD1 agrees at 7 bases. The CDR3 is made up of 13 amino acids. In germline, CDR1 is MDHEN, CDR2 SYDVKM. Trimming took 8 bases from V and 9 from J; bases not matched to a gene: 13. The CDR3 loop reads CASLTGARTGQYF. For the CDR3, the DNA is TGTGCCAGCTTAACAGGGGCCCGAACGGGGCAGTACTTC.

The rearrangement uses TRBV18 and TRBJ2-1; 8 nucleotides line up with TRBD2. V shed 5 bases and J 2 bases; nucleotides not matched to a gene: 11. The CDR3 totals 17 residues. The germline V gene encodes CDR1 KGHSH and CDR2 LQKENI. CDR3 sequence: CASSTFTSGGAYNEQFF. In DNA, the CDR3 is TGTGCCAGCTCAACCTTTACTAGCGGTGGGGCCTACAATGAGCAGTTCTTC.

This clonotype was found once. A much larger clone lies a single base off, so this may be a read error. This chain links TRBV29-1 with TRBJ1-1, with 8 bases aligning to TRBD1. The V and J ends lost 5 bases and 3 bases, in that order; junction bases with no gene match: 17. Germline values: CDR1 SQVTM, CDR2 ANQGSEA. CDR3 length equals 17 residues. The chain's CDR3 is CSVLPRTGYRRYTEAFF. The DNA of the CDR3 is TGCAGCGTTCTTCCCCGGACAGGGTATCGGCGGTACACTGAAGCTTTCTTT.

V gene TRBV6-5 combines with J gene TRBJ1-1; D remains ambiguous. This CDR3 has 15 amino acids. V lost 2 bases and J 3 bases, leaving 13 bases between the germline ends. Germline values: CDR1 MNHEY, CDR2 SVGAGI. The CDR3 here is CASSYARGVHTEAFF. In DNA, the CDR3 is TGTGCCAGCAGTTACGCGCGTGGGGTGCACACTGAAGCTTTCTTT.

In this sample, this clonotype turned up a few times. The chain is built from TRBV28 and TRBJ1-1; D ambiguous. This CDR3 has 14 amino acids. CDR1 and CDR2 (germline): MDHEN, SYDVKM. V gave up 7 bases and J gave up 3 bases, with 15 bases separating them. Here the CDR3 DNA reads TGTGCCAGCATCGAGGGAACTTCCTACACTGAAGCTTTCTTT. Translated: CASIEGTSYTEAFF.

There are a few counts of this clonotype. CDR3 amino acids: CASSFEPSNTEAFF. CDR3 sequence (DNA): TGCGCCAGCAGCTTTGAACCCAGCAACACTGAAGCTTTCTTT. The chain combines TRBV5-1 with TRBJ1-1; the D is unclear. The germline CDR1 and CDR2 sequences are SGHRS and YFSETQ. V was cut by 2 bases and J by 2 bases, with 10 bases left in between. The CDR3 totals 14 residues.

A word on this clonotype: A clone one base away is much larger, so this may be a read error. Likely a read error: the CDR3 ends without its conserved phenylalanine or tryptophan. The chain is built from TRBV12-3 or TRBV12-4 and TRBJ2-2, with 7 bases lining up with TRBD2. The J segment lost 4 bases and the V segment lost 8 bases, leaving 7 bases of the junction unmatched. The CDR3 consists of 14 residues. The DNA of the CDR3 is TGTGCCAGCGGGAGGGGCGTCGCCACCGGGGAGCTGTTTCTT. This translates into CASGRGVATGELFL.

This clonotype was counted many times. The chain employs TRBV20-1 and TRBJ2-2; 8 bases agree with TRBD2. Germline loops: CDR1 DFQATT, CDR2 SNEGSKA (reference sequence). The trim removed 6 bases at V and 0 bases at J, leaving 3 bases unmatched. The CDR3 covers 14 residues. The CDR3 nucleotides read TGCAGTGCGGCGCGGGGGGCGAACACCGGGGAGCTGTTTTTT. This encodes CSAARGANTGELFF.

V gene TRBV6-2 or TRBV6-3 combines with J gene TRBJ2-3; D gene unclear. The V end was cut by 0 bases, the J end by 0 bases, with 10 bases between. This CDR3 spans 16 amino acids. Germline V lookup: CDR1 MNHEY, CDR2 SVGEGT. The CDR3 DNA is TGTGCCAGCAGTTACTCGATGGCAGCCAGCACAGATACGCAGTATTTT. Protein: CASSYSMAASTDTQYF.

This clonotype was found many times. The genes are TRBV5-1 and TRBJ2-1; weak D call: TRBD1 (6 bases). The CDR3 loop spans 14 amino acids. Germline V lookup: CDR1 SGHRS, CDR2 YFSETQ. Trimming took 3 bases from V and 9 from J, leaving 16 bases between them. The CDR3 DNA follows: TGCGCCAGCAGCTCCCGGGACATCGCGAGTGAGCAGTTCTTC. It specifies CASSSRDIASEQFF.

This clonotype was detected ten times or more. The chain has TRBV20-1 and TRBJ2-7; D possibly corresponds to TRBD1 (5 bases). Trimming removed 5 bases at V and 0 bases at J, with 14 bases between. The germline V gene encodes CDR1 DFQATT and CDR2 SNEGSKA (reference sequence). The CDR3 sequence is 14 residues long. The chain's CDR3 is CSAWGSQPSYEQYF. The CDR3 DNA sequence: TGCAGTGCTTGGGGCAGTCAACCCTCCTACGAGCAGTACTTC.

The chain employs TRBV11-2 and TRBJ1-1; unclear D gene. The CDR3 has 11 residues. CDR1 and CDR2 from the germline V gene are SGHAT and FQNNGV. V shed 3 bases and J shed 10 bases, with 9 bases lying between them. The CDR3 DNA is TGTGCCAGCAGCTTGGAGACGACAGCTTTCTTT. Protein product: CASSLETTAFF.

This sequence joins TRBV7-2 and TRBJ2-1; 9 nucleotides match TRBD2. Germline V CDR1 and CDR2: SGHTA, FQGNSA. J lost 12 bases, V lost 5 bases, and 14 bases had no gene match. The CDR3 contains 15 residues. CDR3 in amino acids: CASSNRVGLALWQFF. CDR3 coding DNA: TGTGCCAGCAGCAATAGGGTGGGACTAGCCTTATGGCAGTTCTTC.

V is TRBV7-3 and J is TRBJ2-3; weak D call: TRBD2 (5 bases). The germline gives CDR1 SGHTA, CDR2 FQGTGA. Trimming took 0 bases from V and 6 from J, leaving 13 bases between them. This CDR3 has 15 residues. The CDR3 DNA sequence: TGTGCCAGCAGCTTAACTTCCCTGAGGGTGGATACGCAGTATTTT. This translates into CASSLTSLRVDTQYF.

This clonotype showed up many times. The chain links TRBV12-3 or TRBV12-4 to TRBJ2-2; TRBD1 agrees at 7 bases. The length of the CDR3 is 15 residues. V lost 5 bases, J lost 0 bases, and 3 bases stayed unmatched. The CDR3 is CASSPDRTNTGELFF. CDR3 DNA sequence: TGTGCCAGCAGTCCGGACAGGACGAACACCGGGGAGCTGTTTTTT.

This clonotype appeared many times. This chain uses TRBV28 with TRBJ1-3; D is perhaps TRBD1 (5 bases). Trimming stripped 3 bases from V and 2 bases from J, with 8 bases between. Germline assignment: CDR1 MDHEN and CDR2 SYDVKM. The CDR3 contains 14 residues. DNA for the CDR3: TGTGCCAGCAGTTTCGTGGGGGCTGGAAACACCATATATTTT. The encoded protein is CASSFVGAGNTIYF.

V usage is TRBV18 and J usage is TRBJ2-7; D is undetermined. This CDR3 has 13 residues. The ends were cut back, 3 bases at V and 0 bases at J, with 6 bases in the middle. Germline lookup yields CDR1 KGHSH and CDR2 LQKENI. The chain's CDR3 is CASSPTHSYEQYF. CDR3 coding DNA: TGTGCCAGCTCACCTACACACTCCTACGAGCAGTACTTC.

This clonotype was counted between two and nine times. The chain employs TRBV5-5 and TRBJ1-1; the match to TRBD1 covers 8 bases. The junction had 9 bases not matched to a gene; V was cut back by 3 bases and J by 8 bases. CDR1 and CDR2 from the germline V gene are SGHKS and YYEKEE (reference sequence). This CDR3 region has 14 residues. CDR3 bases: TGTGCCAGCAGCTCTTGGACAGGGAGTAACGAAGCTTTCTTT. This translates into CASSSWTGSNEAFF.

CDR3 coding DNA: TGTGCCAGCAGCTGGGACAGAGACTATGGCTACACCTTC. It encodes CASSWDRDYGYTF. The chain recombines TRBV7-9 with TRBJ1-2, with 7 bases that match TRBD1. The J segment lost 3 bases and the V segment lost 4 bases, leaving 2 bases of the junction unmatched. This CDR3 is built from 13 residues. Per the germline V gene, CDR1 is SEHNR and CDR2 is FQNEAQ (reference sequence).

In this sample, this clonotype turned up a few times. The J gene is TRBJ2-7, the V gene TRBV20-1; 7 bases map to TRBD1. Trimming at V came to 2 bases and at J to 6 bases, leaving 7 bases not matched to a gene. The length of the CDR3 is 13 residues. From germline, CDR1 is DFQATT and CDR2 SNEGSKA (reference sequence). The CDR3 DNA follows: TGCAGTGCTAGAAAAGGGGGCTCGGGCGAGCAGTACTTC. It specifies CSARKGGSGEQYF.

J is TRBJ1-2 and V is TRBV5-1; TRBD1 aligns across 7 bases. This CDR3 has 13 residues. Trimming cost V 4 bases and J 8 bases; bases outside gene matches: 8. Germline loops: CDR1 SGHRS, CDR2 YFSETQ. CDR3 region: CASSPGQRLGYTF. CDR3 DNA: TGCGCCAGCAGCCCGGGACAGCGCTTGGGCTACACCTTC.